This T cell receptor beta chain derives from a study of blood T cell repertoires in COVID-19. Turning to the study itself: The origin of the acute and convalescent COVID-19 samples was the United States, Italy and Spain.

The CDR3 covers 14 residues. The V and J ends lost 8 bases and 2 bases respectively, with 16 bases between them. Per the germline V gene, CDR1 is MNHEY and CDR2 is SVGAGI. Study processing details: Reference gene primer amplification yielded estimated nucleated cell counts. The table came from immunoSEQ multiplex PCR; TCRdb's copy has only in-frame clones and leaves some out. V, J and clone size are those of that table, while D and trimming were read from the DNA. The sample consists of approximately 50,000 clones, 90% of them appearing once. The receptor was isolated from a man between 70 and 80 years old with acute or convalescent COVID-19. Sequences were obtained from peripheral blood. This sequence joins TRBV6-5 and TRBJ2-7, with D perhaps TRBD1 (5 bases). CDR3 loop: CASSRQIFPYEQYF. For the CDR3, the DNA is TGTGCCAGCTCCCGACAGATTTTCCCCTACGAGCAGTACTTC.